The following is a TCR beta chain sequence with its context. TCRdb independently ran MiXCR on the 5' RACE reads; one entry per CDR3 protein. The table shows nearly 55,000 distinct CDR3 sequences, with approximately 25% occurring only once. The CDR3 extends over 15 amino acids. CDR1 and CDR2 (germline): SGHRS, YFSETQ. The V gene end was trimmed by 4 bases and the J gene end by 9 bases; junction bases not matched to a gene: 12. The sample taken for sequencing was tumor-infiltrating naive CD4+ T cells sorted from the breast tumor. Noted subset: naive CD4+ T cells, CD4+CD45RA+CD25-. The V and J genes are TRBV5-1 and TRBJ2-1; 8 bases line up with TRBD1. The sequence came from a female donor with breast cancer. The CDR3 bases are TGCGCCAGCAGCGCCTCCAGGGGGCCGATTACTGAGCAGTTCTTC. Its translation is CASSASRGPITEQFF.